This T cell receptor beta chain came from a study of T cells in Graves' hyperthyroidism and ophthalmopathy. TCR beta CDR3 sequences were amplified from RNA transcripts. During a first-round RT-PCR of the TCR CDR3, the HTBI primer set was used. TCRdb redid the calling of the multiplex PCR reads with MiXCR, one entry per CDR3 protein. Of 92,000 or so distinct CDR3 sequences in the sample, approximately 56% were seen once. Sequenced input: blood. The source is a woman in her 40s with Graves' hyperthyroidism.

CDR3 DNA sequence: TGCAGCTTCGCGGGAGGGGTGGGTTCACCCCTCCACTTT. It is translated as CSFAGGVGSPLHF. The chain couples TRBV29-1 to TRBJ1-6; D is possibly TRBD1 (5 bases). CDR3 length: 13 amino acids. The germline gives CDR1 SQVTM, CDR2 ANQGSEA. Trimming left V 8 bases short and J 9 bases short, with 17 bases between. The whole variable domain, filled in from reference TRBV29-1 and TRBJ1-6, reads SAVISQKPSRDICQRGTSLTIQCQVDSQVTMMFWYRQQPGQSLTLIATANQGSEATYESGFVIDKFPISRPNLTFSTLTVSNMSPEDSSIYLCSFAGGVGSPLHFGNGTRLTVT.